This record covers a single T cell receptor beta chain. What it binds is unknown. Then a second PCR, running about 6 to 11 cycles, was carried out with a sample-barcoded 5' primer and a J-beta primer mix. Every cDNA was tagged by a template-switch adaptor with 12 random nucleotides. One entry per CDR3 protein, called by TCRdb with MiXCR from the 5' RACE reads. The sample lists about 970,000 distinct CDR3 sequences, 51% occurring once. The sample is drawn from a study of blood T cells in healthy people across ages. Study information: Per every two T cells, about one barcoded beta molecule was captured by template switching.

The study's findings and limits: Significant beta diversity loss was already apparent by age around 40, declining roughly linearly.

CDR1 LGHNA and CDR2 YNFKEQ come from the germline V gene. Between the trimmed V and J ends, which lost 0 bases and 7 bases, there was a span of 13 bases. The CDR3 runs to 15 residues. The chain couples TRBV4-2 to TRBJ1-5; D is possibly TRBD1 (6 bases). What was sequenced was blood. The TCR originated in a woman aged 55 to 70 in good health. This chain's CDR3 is CASSQEGGGGQPQHF. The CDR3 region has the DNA TGTGCCAGCAGCCAAGAAGGAGGGGGTGGGCAGCCCCAGCATTTT.